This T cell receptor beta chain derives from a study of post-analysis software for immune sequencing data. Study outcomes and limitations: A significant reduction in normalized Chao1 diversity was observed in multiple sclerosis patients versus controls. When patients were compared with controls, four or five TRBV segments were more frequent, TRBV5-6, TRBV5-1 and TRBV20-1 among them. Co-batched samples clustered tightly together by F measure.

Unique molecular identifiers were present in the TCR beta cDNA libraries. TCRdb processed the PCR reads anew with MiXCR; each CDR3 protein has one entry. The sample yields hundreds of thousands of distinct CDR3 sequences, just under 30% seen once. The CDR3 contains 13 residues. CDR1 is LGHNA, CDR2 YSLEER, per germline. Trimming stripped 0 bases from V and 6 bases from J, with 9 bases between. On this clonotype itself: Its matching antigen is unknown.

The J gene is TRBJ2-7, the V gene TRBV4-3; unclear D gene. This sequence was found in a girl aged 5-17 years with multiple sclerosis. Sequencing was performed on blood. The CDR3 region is CASSQDVGREQYF. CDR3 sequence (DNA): TGCGCCAGCAGCCAAGATGTAGGGCGCGAGCAGTACTTC.